This TCR beta chain came from a study of blood T cell repertoires in COVID-19. Study-wide context: Samples representing acute and convalescent COVID-19 were sourced from the United States, Italy and Spain. The cDNA or gDNA used as material had been derived from T cells, B-cell-depleted T cells, or PBMCs.

Authors' data handling: By means of reference gene primer amplification, nucleated cell counts were estimated. Data came from immunoSEQ multiplex PCR; TCRdb stores just in-frame clones and leaves some out. The V and J calls and clone size are taken from that table; D and trimming were inferred from the DNA. This sample has 200,000 to 250,000 clones, with around 84% found just once. Comment on this clone: This sample includes further DNA sequences coding for the same CDR3.

This CDR3 spans 12 amino acids. V was pared by 2 bases and J by 13 bases, with 9 bases between. The V gene's germline CDR1 is MNHEY and CDR2 SVGAGI. The chain employs TRBV6-5 and TRBJ1-6; D is uncertain. The sequenced material came from peripheral blood. The TCR originated in a man aged 35-49 years with acute or convalescent COVID-19. The CDR3 sequence: CASSYEGSPLHF. The CDR3 DNA reads as TGTGCCAGCAGTTACGAGGGATCGCCCCTCCACTTT.